This T cell receptor beta chain was retrieved from a study of cytomegalovirus exposure and HLA in healthy donors. Germline CDR1 and CDR2: SEHNR and FQNEAQ (reference sequence). This CDR3 contains 13 residues. At sampling all donors were nominally healthy, likely with unrecorded immune exposures. A multiplex PCR was run with 60 Vbeta primers and 13 Jbeta primers. Method: immunoSEQ multiplex PCR; TCRdb's copy keeps in-frame clones and lacks some. This sample has about 190,000 clones, with over 70% found just once. Notes on this clone: Sequence at one end of the junction differs from germline and may be a read error.

The sequence came from a woman aged 25 to 45 in good health and CMV-seropositive. The J gene is TRBJ1-1, the V gene TRBV7-9, with 7 bases identical to TRBD1. Sequencing input: PBMCs. CDR3 amino acids: CASSLETGTGAFF. CDR3 in DNA: TGTGCCAGCAGCTTAGAGACAGGGACTGGAGCTTTCTTT.